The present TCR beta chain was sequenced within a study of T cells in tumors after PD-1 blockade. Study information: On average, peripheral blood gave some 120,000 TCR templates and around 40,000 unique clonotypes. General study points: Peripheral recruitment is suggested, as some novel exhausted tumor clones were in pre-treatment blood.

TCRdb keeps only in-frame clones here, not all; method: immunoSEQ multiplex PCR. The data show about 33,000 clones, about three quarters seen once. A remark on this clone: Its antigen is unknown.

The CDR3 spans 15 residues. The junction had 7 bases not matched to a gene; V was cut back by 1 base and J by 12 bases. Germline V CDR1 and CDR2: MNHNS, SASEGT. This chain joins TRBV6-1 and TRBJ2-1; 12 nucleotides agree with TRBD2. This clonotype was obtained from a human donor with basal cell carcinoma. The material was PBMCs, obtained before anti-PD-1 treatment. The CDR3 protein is CASSEVLAGGPVQFF. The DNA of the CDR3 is TGTGCCAGCAGTGAAGTTCTAGCGGGAGGGCCAGTGCAGTTCTTC.